This TCR beta chain is from a study of T cells in Graves' hyperthyroidism and ophthalmopathy. The study, taken as a whole, reports: Ophthalmopathy onset followed model prediction by a median around 6.6 months.

Note on this clonotype: Its matching antigen is unknown.

When ophthalmopathy did not progress within 18 months, Graves' hyperthyroidism was considered stable. Clinical symptoms, serum thyroxine and TRAb, thyroid ultrasound and orbital computed tomography were used for the diagnoses. Template material for amplifying TCR beta CDR3 regions consisted of RNA transcripts. With the HTBI primer set, the TCR CDR3 went through a first round of RT-PCR. TCRdb re-called the multiplex PCR reads through MiXCR, storing one row per CDR3 protein. The sample includes 200,000 to 250,000 distinct CDR3 sequences, less than 20% of them seen just once. The CDR3 is 12 amino acids. Germline CDR1 reads LGHNT; CDR2 reads FRNRAP. Trimming removed 9 bases at V and 4 bases at J, with 11 bases between.

The specimen was blood. This clonotype originated in a woman between 45 and 65 years old with Graves' hyperthyroidism. The chain joins TRBV12-5 to TRBJ2-3; D is unclear. In DNA, the CDR3 is TGTGCTAGCGGTAGAGGCCCAGATACGCAGTATTTT. Its protein is CASGRGPDTQYF.